A selection of T cell receptor beta chains follows, all from one sample in a study of T cells in Graves' hyperthyroidism and ophthalmopathy. TCRdb recomputed calls from the multiplex PCR reads with MiXCR, one row per CDR3 protein. Among around 620,000 distinct CDR3 sequences, 13% to 15% were seen once, and the ten largest hold about 6.6%. Material for sequencing was blood. Receptors were obtained from a young woman with Graves' ophthalmopathy. The CDR3 runs from the conserved cysteine through the conserved F or W. The D gene is left open where the match is weak. Some rows mark clone size as missing; the rest say once, few, many or name a class of expanded clone.

many,TRBJ2-5,TRBV6-1,-,TGTGCCAGCAGCTCGAGTGGGGCGATCCCACAAGAGACCCAGTACTTC,CASSSSGAIPQETQYF
few,TRBJ1-1,TRBV7-9,-,TGTGCCAGCAGCACAGGGCGGGGGGGCACTGAAGCTTTCTTT,CASSTGRGGTEAFF
many,TRBJ1-5,TRBV6-1,TRBD1,TGTGCCAGCAGCCGCAGGGGGCTCGGGCAGCCCCAGCATTTT,CASSRRGLGQPQHF
many,TRBJ1-3,TRBV12-3/TRBV12-4,-,TGTGCCAGCAGCCTGACGCATGGAAACACCATATATTTT,CASSLTHGNTIYF
many,TRBJ2-5,TRBV7-8,TRBD1,TGTGCCAGCAGCATAACCAGGGGGCGAGGGGAGACCCAGTACTTC,CASSITRGRGETQYF
-,TRBJ2-1,TRBV30,-,TGTGCCTGGATACCCCCCGAGCGGGCATCCAATGAGCAGTTCTTC,CAWIPPERASNEQFF
many,TRBJ1-1,TRBV6-5,-,TGTGCCAGCAGTTACGCCGCGGCGGGGCTCACTGAAGCTTTCTTT,CASSYAAAGLTEAFF
many,TRBJ1-1,TRBV12-3/TRBV12-4,-,TGTGCCAGCAGTTTCGCCGGAGGGAGAATTGAAGCTTTCTTT,CASSFAGGRIEAFF
many,TRBJ1-2,TRBV7-9,-,TGTGCCAGCAGCTCGTTACAGGGCTATGGCTACACCTTC,CASSSLQGYGYTF
-,TRBJ1-5,TRBV6-1,TRBD1,TGTGCCAGCAGCTTGAAATCGGGACAGGGGGCGGGTCAGCCCCAGCATTTT,CASSLKSGQGAGQPQHF
few,TRBJ2-1,TRBV7-2,-,TGTGCCAGCAGCCTCCCCGGGCTACCCCCAGGGAAGTTCTTC,CASSLPGLPPGKFF
-,TRBJ1-4,TRBV4-1,-,TGCGCCAGCAGCAGGGCATTACCTGAAAAACTGTTTTTT,CASSRALPEKLFF
few,TRBJ1-1,TRBV5-8,TRBD1,TGTGCCAGCAGCGGGGACAGGGGGTTGAGCACTGAAGCTTTCTTT,CASSGDRGLSTEAFF